The source of this T cell receptor beta chain is a study of blood T cell repertoires in COVID-19. The overall study: Sources were T cells, B-cell-depleted T cells, or PBMCs; the material itself was cDNA or gDNA.

In the study's own analysis: Estimates of nucleated cell counts were drawn from the amplification of reference gene primers. The data were produced by immunoSEQ multiplex PCR, yet TCRdb's version contains in-frame clones alone and is incomplete. V, J and clone size were drawn from that table, and D and trimming were deduced from the DNA. Among 110,000 or so clones listed, 88% were seen once. The clonotype originates from a human donor in a cohort sampled during active COVID-19. The sample was peripheral blood.

The CDR3 nucleotides are TGCGCCAGCACCCCAAGGTGGTCTGTAGGGAGAAGTCCCTACAATGAGCAGTTCTTC. The encoded protein is CASTPRWSVGRSPYNEQFF. The chain joins TRBV10-2 to TRBJ2-1, with D possibly matching TRBD2 (5 bases). CDR3 length: 19 amino acids. V dropped 7 bases and J dropped 2 bases, with 27 bases sitting between them. Germline lookup yields CDR1 WSHSY and CDR2 SAAADI.